Sequencing of this T cell receptor beta chain was carried out in a study of blood T cells in healthy people across ages (dated by TCRdb to 2013 to 2016). Regarding the research as a whole: In model experiments, roughly one uniquely barcoded TCR beta cDNA molecule per two T cells was captured by template switching. Using deep sequencing normalized with unique cDNA molecular identifiers, the study measured how TCR beta repertoire diversity changes with age. The donors were divided into four age groups: young (average approximately 17 years), middle-aged (roughly 42), aged (roughly 66) and long-lived (roughly 82). Two additional independent replicas of 1 million unique cDNA reads from the same blood draw were analyzed for two donors (one aged 18 to 30 and one aged 80 or older). Findings and caveats that apply to the study as a whole: Since profiling was done on bulk unsorted PBMCs, naive and antigen-experienced compartments could not be conclusively compared. Compared with the aged group, the long-lived group had more naive CD4+ T cells, fewer expanded clones and increased TCR diversity, a pattern suggesting age selection. Estimates of total diversity based on one million sequenced T cells were considered lower bounds and underestimates. Observed TCR beta diversity correlated strongly with the percentage of naive T cells measured by flow cytometry. As age increased, observed TCR beta diversity per million T cells dropped in a roughly linear way, and a significant reduction was already evident by age 40. Because donor CMV infection status was unknown, age-related changes in expanded clonotypes were potentially confounded.

Receptor libraries were prepared by 5' RACE. The sequencer listed for this sample is Illumina HiSeq 2500. A second roughly 6 to 12 cycle PCR used a sample-barcoded 5' primer and a J-beta primer mix. Each TCR beta cDNA molecule received a unique molecular identifier from a template-switch 5' adaptor carrying 12 random nucleotides. At least 2.5 million CDR3-containing paired-end reads were obtained from each sample. All of the RNA was converted into first-strand cDNA using the Mint cDNA synthesis kit, with a TRBC-specific oligonucleotide serving as the primer. Following uracil-DNA glycosylase treatment, all cDNA underwent a first 18-cycle PCR with the universal primers M1SS and BC2_uni_R. The study's processing was this. Normalization of each sample was performed by random selection of 1 million high-quality reads, each carrying a distinct molecular identifier. Reads with shared molecular identifiers were discarded instead of being binned into consensus sequences. CDR3 identification, clonotype clustering and error correction used MiTCR with a Q25 quality threshold and the strictest error-elimination algorithm. A nonparametric unseen species model using Euler transformation provided a lower-bound estimate of total TCR beta diversity. TCRdb cleaned the public reads at Q25 with fastp, built clones with MiXCR and kept in-frame beta chains. Identical CDR3 proteins give one entry, which carries the most common genes and DNA. The V and J calls come from TCRdb's annotation, not from the publication. For this sample the table gives 450,000 to 600,000 distinct CDR3 sequences, of which roughly a quarter were detected only once. The ten largest clonotypes hold under 4.5% of the sample.

Systemically healthy Caucasian individuals from Russia, around 39 in total and aged about 6 to 95 years, were included as donors. Each donor gave approximately 9.3 milliliters of peripheral blood, collected into EDTA-treated Vacutainer tubes. PBMCs were isolated by Ficoll-Paque density-gradient centrifugation, with at least 7 million obtained per sample. Total RNA, at least 5 micrograms per sample, was extracted from PBMCs with Trizol reagent. The percentages of naive CD45RAhigh/CD27high T cells were determined by flow cytometry on a PBMC aliquot from every donor. Based on the germline V gene, the CDR1 and CDR2 sequences are MNHEY and SVGEGT. After removal of 6 bases from V and 4 bases from J, the junction retains 12 bases not matched to a gene. The CDR3 runs 16 amino acids, cysteine and phenylalanine included. Left in the record is the CDR3 DNA by itself, 48 bases read in frame from the first base.

As to this clonotype: The antigen it recognizes is unknown. No base-level quality is on record; no much larger clone is a single base apart.

The sample was also reused in another study, on T cells of mothers and their children. The second paper further reports: Nine systemically healthy Caucasian individuals, comprising three mothers and their six children, were included as donors. cDNA synthesis consumed the entire amount of extracted RNA, loaded at about 1.5 ug RNA in each 15 ul reaction. In the second PCR, the M1S primer introduced both the sample barcodes and 2-4 random nucleotides. Each mother yielded over 8.5 million TCR beta CDR3 reads and each child 2.5 million to 3 million reads. Thymic selection similarly shapes TCR recombination output in related and unrelated pairs, with minor effect from inherited differences. Normalized repertoire overlap was always slightly but never significantly higher in related than unrelated mother-child pairs. No persistent microchimeric T cell clones were detected, at a sensitivity of roughly 100 clones per million clonotypes. In the study, deep NGS was used to compare the TCR beta repertoires of mothers and children, and features distinguishing related mother-child pairs from unrelated individuals were sought. Mothers averaged about 37 +/- 4 years of age and children averaged around 10 +/- 4 years. After adapters were ligated using NEBNext reagents, the libraries underwent 100+100 nt paired-end sequencing on an Illumina HiSeq 2000. To avoid cross-contamination, the mother libraries and the child libraries were prepared a month apart and sequenced in separate runs. For each donor, between 500,000 and 2,000,000 distinct TCR beta clonotypes were identified. Naive TCR beta clonotypes were estimated from low-frequency clonotypes matched to each donor's FACS-determined naive share, without sorting.

The sample consisted of blood. The V and J segments used are TRBV6-2 or TRBV6-3 and TRBJ2-1; 7 junctional bases match TRBD1. The receptor comes from a boy younger than 10 in good health. The DNA is as follows: TGTGCCAGCAGCCCTGTCCGGGACAGCTCTTACAATGAGCAGTTCTTC. The resulting protein is CASSPVRDSSYNEQFF.